This T cell receptor beta chain is from a study of blood T cells in healthy people across ages. Study-level points and caveats: Diversity estimates from one million T cells were considered underestimates. It was not possible, with unsorted PBMCs, to conclusively compare naive and antigen-experienced cells.

A second PCR of about 6 to 12 cycles used a sample-barcoded 5' primer and a J-beta primer mix. One entry per CDR3 protein results from TCRdb running MiXCR on the 5' RACE reads. Of under 1 million distinct CDR3 sequences in the sample, 40% to 50% were seen once. This clonotype has more than one count but fewer than ten. Its antigen is currently unknown. The study drew donors from healthy Caucasian individuals in Russia aged about 6 to 90. Extraction yielded at least 5 micrograms of total RNA per sample. The CDR3 contains 15 residues. J was trimmed by 7 bases and V by 5 bases; bases with no gene match: 5.

Source material: blood. The gene calls are TRBV12-3 or TRBV12-4 and TRBJ1-4, with 12 positions matching TRBD1. The source is a man aged 60-69 years in good health. CDR3 sequence: CASSPRDRGREKLFF. The CDR3 region has the DNA TGTGCCAGCAGTCCCCGGGACAGGGGGCGTGAAAAACTGTTTTTT.